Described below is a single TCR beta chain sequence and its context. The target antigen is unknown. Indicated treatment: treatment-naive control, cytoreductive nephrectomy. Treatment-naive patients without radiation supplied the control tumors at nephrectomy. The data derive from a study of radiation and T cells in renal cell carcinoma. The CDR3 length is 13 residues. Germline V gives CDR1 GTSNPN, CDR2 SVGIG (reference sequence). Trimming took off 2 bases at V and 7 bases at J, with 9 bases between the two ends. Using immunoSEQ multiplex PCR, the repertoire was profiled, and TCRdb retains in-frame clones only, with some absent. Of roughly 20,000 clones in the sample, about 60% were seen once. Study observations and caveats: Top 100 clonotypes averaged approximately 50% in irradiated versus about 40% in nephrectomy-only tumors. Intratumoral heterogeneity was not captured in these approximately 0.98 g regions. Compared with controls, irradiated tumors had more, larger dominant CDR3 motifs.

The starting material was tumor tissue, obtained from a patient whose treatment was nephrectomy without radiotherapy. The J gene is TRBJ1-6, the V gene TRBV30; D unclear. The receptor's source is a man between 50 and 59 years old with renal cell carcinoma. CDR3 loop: CAWSRADNSPLHF. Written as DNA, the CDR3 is TGTGCCTGGAGTAGGGCGGACAATTCACCCCTCCACTTT.